This T cell receptor (beta chain) is from a study of regulatory T cells in long-lasting Graves disease. The table lists this clonotype with many counts. No antigen is known for it. The CDR3 contains 13 residues. Per germline, CDR1 SGHAT and CDR2 FQNNGV. V was pared by 2 bases and J by 5 bases, with 8 bases between. iRepertoire HTBI primers and Arm-PCR of CDR3 regions built TCR beta libraries. Each CDR3 protein gets one entry after TCRdb re-called the multiplex PCR reads with MiXCR. The sample has 370,000 or so distinct CDR3 sequences, 15% to 20% seen once. Study results and limitations: Persistent Graves' disease cases displayed lower TCR diversity than newly diagnosed ones.

Time point meaning: newly diagnosed GD, antithyroid drugs for less than 3 months. There was RNA extracted from PBMCs, and the TCR library was made from it. American Thyroid Association guidelines defined Graves' disease diagnosis. The same sample was also studied in work on T cells in Graves' hyperthyroidism and ophthalmopathy. From that second work: Patients were excluded because of uncontrolled infection, other autoimmune disease, pregnancy or lactation.

The J gene is TRBJ2-3, the V gene TRBV11-2, with D possibly TRBD2 on 5 matching bases. Material: peripheral blood mononuclear cells (PBMCs), obtained at new diagnosis, from a patient treated with antithyroid drugs. The TCR sequence derives from a woman younger than 30 with Graves disease. DNA for the CDR3: TGTGCCAGCAGCTTACGTCGGGAAGATACGCAGTATTTT. This sequence encodes CASSLRREDTQYF.